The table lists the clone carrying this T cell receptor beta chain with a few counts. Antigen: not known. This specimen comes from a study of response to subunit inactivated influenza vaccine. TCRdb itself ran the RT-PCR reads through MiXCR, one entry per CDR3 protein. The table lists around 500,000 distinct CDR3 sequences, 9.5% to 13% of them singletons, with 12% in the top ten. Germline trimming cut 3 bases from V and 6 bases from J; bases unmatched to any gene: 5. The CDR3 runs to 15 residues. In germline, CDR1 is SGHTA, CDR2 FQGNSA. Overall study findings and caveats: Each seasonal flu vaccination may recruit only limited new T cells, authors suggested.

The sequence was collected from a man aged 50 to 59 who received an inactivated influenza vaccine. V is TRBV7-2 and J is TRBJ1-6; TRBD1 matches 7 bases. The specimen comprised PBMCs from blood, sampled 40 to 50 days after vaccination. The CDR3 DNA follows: TGTGCCAGCAGCTTGGGACAGCTTTCTAATTCACCCCTCCACTTT. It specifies CASSLGQLSNSPLHF. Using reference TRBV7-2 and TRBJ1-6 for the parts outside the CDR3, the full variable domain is GAGVSQSPSNKVTEKGKDVELRCDPISGHTALYWYRQSLGQGLEFLIYFQGNSAPDKSGLPSDRFSAERTGGSVSTLTIQRTQQEDSAVYLCASSLGQLSNSPLHFGNGTRLTVT.